The 17 T cell receptor beta chains below were found in one sample sequenced in a study of blood T cell repertoires in COVID-19. Generated by immunoSEQ multiplex PCR, the TCRdb table keeps only in-frame clones and is missing some. The data show over 85,000 clones, 75% to 85% seen once. Specimen: peripheral blood. These receptors all stem from a woman in her sixties or seventies with acute or convalescent COVID-19.

This chain joins TRBV30 and TRBJ1-3, with 7 bases that match TRBD1. Trimming removed 3 bases from V and 6 bases from J; junction bases left unmatched: 5. The CDR3 extends over 13 amino acids. Germline loops: CDR1 GTSNPN, CDR2 SVGIG (reference sequence). The CDR3 region is CAWSVRGQNTIYF. CDR3 nucleotides: TGTGCCTGGAGCGTTAGGGGGCAAAACACCATATATTTT.

The chain uses TRBV29-1 and TRBJ2-1; 9 nucleotides match TRBD1. V lost 6 bases and J lost 2; bases outside the gene matches: 5. Germline V gives CDR1 SQVTM, CDR2 ANQGSEA. The CDR3 consists of 14 residues. CDR3 sequence reads: CSVPGQGTYNEQFF. CDR3 DNA sequence: TGCAGCGTCCCCGGACAGGGGACCTACAATGAGCAGTTCTTC.

This clone has a handful of counts. Other DNA sequences in this sample translate to the same CDR3. This chain connects TRBV27 to TRBJ1-2; 8 bases map to TRBD1. CDR1 is MNHEY, CDR2 SMNVEV, per germline (reference sequence). CDR3 size: 15 residues. V shed 3 bases and J 2 bases; nucleotides not matched to a gene: 5. The CDR3, as DNA: TGTGCCAGCAGTTTGAAACAGGGGGGAAACTATGGCTACACCTTC. Its translation is CASSLKQGGNYGYTF.

V and J are TRBV19 and TRBJ1-2; TRBD1 matches at 8 bases. Germline trimming cut 11 bases from V and 4 bases from J; bases unmatched to any gene: 15. Germline assignment: CDR1 LNHDA and CDR2 SQIVND (reference sequence). The CDR3 sequence is 15 residues long. CDR3: CACRTGTASGYGYTF. The CDR3 DNA reads TGTGCCTGCCGGACAGGGACGGCTTCCGGCTATGGCTACACCTTC.

The rearrangement links TRBV4-3 to TRBJ1-6, with 7 nucleotides matching TRBD1. The V gene's germline CDR1 is LGHNA and CDR2 YSLEER. CDR3 size: 13 residues. The V gene end was trimmed by 4 bases and the J gene end by 10 bases; junction bases not matched to a gene: 4. This chain's CDR3 is CASSPGQESPLHF. In DNA form, the CDR3 reads TGCGCCAGCAGCCCCGGACAGGAATCACCCCTCCACTTT.

The chain joins TRBV11-2 to TRBJ2-5; D gene unclear. Per the germline V gene, CDR1 is SGHAT and CDR2 is FQNNGV. CDR3 length: 17 amino acids. V was clipped by 1 base and J by 4 bases, with 19 bases between them. The CDR3 nucleotides read TGTGCCAGCAGCTTAGGAGCTCTGACTTGGATGGGAGAGACCCAGTACTTC. Its translation is CASSLGALTWMGETQYF.

The gene calls are TRBV27 and TRBJ2-4, with a weak D call TRBD2 (6 bases). The V gene's germline CDR1 is MNHEY and CDR2 SMNVEV (reference sequence). This CDR3 has 16 amino acids. Trimming removed 1 base at V and 13 bases at J, with 23 bases between. The DNA for the CDR3 is TGTGCCAGCAGTTTATGGGGCGGGACCCCGGACCGACCCCAGTACTTC. Translation: CASSLWGGTPDRPQYF.

A few counts support this clone. The chain joins TRBV6-5 to TRBJ2-7; TRBD1 matches at 7 bases. Germline trimming cut 7 bases from V and 2 bases from J; bases unmatched to any gene: 11. Germline CDR1 reads MNHEY; CDR2 reads SVGAGI. The length of the CDR3 is 15 residues. The CDR3 DNA is TGTGCCAGCACCCCGTCCGGGACAGCACCCTACGAGCAGTACTTC. The encoded protein is CASTPSGTAPYEQYF.

The chain uses TRBV5-1 and TRBJ1-2; 7 bases are a match to TRBD1. Germline loops: CDR1 SGHRS, CDR2 YFSETQ. This CDR3 has 16 amino acids. The V and J ends lost 0 bases and 3 bases, in that order; junction bases with no gene match: 8. CDR3 DNA sequence: TGCGCCAGCAGCTTGGGACACAGGGGAAAGGACTATGGCTACACCTTC. Protein product: CASSLGHRGKDYGYTF.

The chain uses TRBV28 and TRBJ2-5; D not resolved. Trimming took off 3 bases at V and 7 bases at J, with 9 bases between the two ends. This CDR3 contains 12 residues. Germline assignment: CDR1 MDHEN and CDR2 SYDVKM. The CDR3 region has the DNA TGTGCCAGCAGTTTCCGGGTCGGGACCCAGTACTTC. This codes for CASSFRVGTQYF.

This CDR3 is CASSQVIQGNSPLHF. In DNA, the CDR3 is TGTGCCAGCAGCCAAGTGATACAGGGAAATTCACCCCTCCACTTT. The chain combines TRBV4-2 with TRBJ1-6, with a weak D call TRBD1 (6 bases). The CDR3 sequence is 15 residues long. Germline CDR1 and CDR2: LGHNA and YNFKEQ. Trimming stripped 1 base from V and 7 bases from J, with 11 bases between.

The rearrangement links TRBV2 to TRBJ1-2; tentatively, D is TRBD1 (5 bases). Trimming removed 7 bases from V and 7 bases from J, with 7 bases in between. The CDR3 loop spans 10 amino acids. Germline V CDR1 and CDR2: SNHLY, FYNNEI. CDR3 residues: CASTGLGYTF. The DNA of the CDR3 is TGTGCCAGCACAGGGCTTGGCTACACCTTC.

The rearrangement uses TRBV23-1 and TRBJ2-7; weak D call: TRBD1 (5 bases). TRBV23-1 is designated an ORF whose function remains uncertain. V dropped 7 bases and J dropped 0 bases, with 16 bases sitting between them. The CDR3 totals 15 residues. CDR3 region: CASTSERQLSYEQYF. The CDR3, as DNA: TGCGCCAGCACTTCAGAACGACAGCTCTCCTACGAGCAGTACTTC.

Worth noting for this clone: The same CDR3 also results from other DNA sequences found in this sample. This chain joins TRBV23-1 and TRBJ2-7, with 7 bases aligning to TRBD1. TRBV23-1 is an ORF for which the function is uncertain. The CDR3 runs 16 residues. Trimming at V came to 3 bases and at J to 0 bases, leaving 8 bases not matched to a gene. DNA for the CDR3: TGCGCCAGCAGTCACGGGACAGAACCCATCTCCTACGAGCAGTACTTC. It specifies CASSHGTEPISYEQYF.

This clone was counted between two and nine times. The chain carries TRBV6-1 and TRBJ1-3; D gene unclear. Germline-derived CDR1 and CDR2 are MNHNS and SASEGT. This CDR3 contains 15 residues. The V end was cut by 1 base, the J end by 5 bases, with 12 bases between. The CDR3: CASSEVESPRNTIYF. DNA for the CDR3: TGTGCCAGCAGTGAAGTAGAAAGCCCTCGAAACACCATATATTTT.

The gene calls are TRBV5-6 and TRBJ1-2; the D gene is possibly TRBD1 (6 bases). The CDR3 is 15 amino acids. Trimming took off 1 base at V and 2 bases at J, with 12 bases between the two ends. Germline V gives CDR1 SGHDT, CDR2 YYEEEE. CDR3 DNA sequence: TGTGCCAGCAGCTTGCTCGGACAGCCGAACTATGGCTACACCTTC. This translates into CASSLLGQPNYGYTF. Together with reference TRBV5-6 and TRBJ1-2, the CDR3 gives the full variable domain: DAGVTQSPTHLIKTRGQQVTLRCSPKSGHDTVSWYQQALGQGPQFIFQYYEEEERQRGNFPDRFSGHQFPNYSSELNVNALLLGDSALYLCASSLLGQPNYGYTFGSGTRLTVV.

V and J are TRBV6-5 and TRBJ2-7; tentatively, D is TRBD2 (7 bases). V was clipped by 6 bases and J by 6 bases, with 18 bases between them. This CDR3 has 14 residues. Germline CDR1 and CDR2: MNHEY and SVGAGI. CDR3 nucleotide sequence: TGTGCCAGCAGCCCGCTGGGGGGGCTGGGCGAGCAGTACTTC. It codes for CASSPLGGLGEQYF.